This T cell receptor (beta chain) was recorded in a study of PD-L1 blockade in urothelial cancer. The wider study: Atezolizumab was started by patients around 2014 at 1,200 mg intravenously every 3 weeks.

Indicated time point: pretreatment peripheral blood. Enrolled patients showed locally advanced or metastatic urothelial carcinoma. Pretreatment and on-treatment samples were taken, numbering 1 to 8 per patient. Using immunoSEQ multiplex PCR, the repertoire was profiled, and TCRdb retains in-frame clones only, with some absent. The data show about 87,000 clones, with over 80% seen just once and over 2% held by the top ten. The trim removed 5 bases at V and 7 bases at J, leaving 13 bases unmatched. The CDR3 extends over 15 amino acids. The germline CDR1 and CDR2 sequences are LNHDA and SQIVND (reference sequence).

The TCR was taken from a man aged 60-69 years with urothelial cancer. The chain employs TRBV19 and TRBJ1-2, with TRBD1 identical over 7 bases. The sample in question was PBMCs, obtained around atezolizumab (anti-PD-L1) treatment. The chain's CDR3 is CASSSSRGGSIGYTF. The CDR3 coding sequence is TGTGCCAGTAGTTCCTCGAGAGGGGGCAGCATTGGCTACACCTTC. The variable domain in full, with the rest retrieved from reference TRBV19 and TRBJ1-2, is DGGITQSPKYLFRKEGQNVTLSCEQNLNHDAMYWYRQDPGQGLRLIYYSQIVNDFQKGDIAEGYSVSREKKESFPLTVTSAQKNPTAFYLCASSSSRGGSIGYTFGSGTRLTVV.